This section outlines one T cell receptor beta chain sequence together with its context. The repertoire was sequenced with immunoSEQ multiplex PCR; TCRdb's copy has only in-frame clones and lacks some. The table records over 650,000 clones, 80% to 90% of them present only once. The data stem from a study of shared T cell receptors in the human thymus. Germline CDR1 and CDR2: SGHAT and FQNNGV. The CDR3 loop spans 16 amino acids. V shed 6 bases, J shed 9 bases, and the junction held 11 bases outside the gene matches. These data are also associated with another study on human thymus T cells. That paper adds: Repertoires from thymus and blood appeared to show biased V and J gene usage.

The receptor was derived from a boy younger than two with a congenital heart defect. The chain has TRBV11-2 and TRBJ2-2; 12 bases map to TRBD2. The sample taken for sequencing was thymocytes. In DNA, the CDR3 is TGTGCCAGCAGACCACCATCTAGCGGGAGGGCCTGGGAGCTGTTTTTT. Residues: CASRPPSSGRAWELFF.